The next 17 T cell receptor beta chains were all read from a single sample in a study of blood T cells in healthy people across ages. Next came a second PCR, run for about 6 to 12 cycles, which used a sample-barcoded 5' primer along with a J-beta primer mix. Using its own MiXCR run on the 5' RACE reads, TCRdb lists one record per CDR3 protein. The sample shows hundreds of thousands of distinct CDR3 sequences, roughly 49% of them seen only once. Material: blood. These TCRs come from a woman aged 60-70 years in good health.

J is TRBJ2-3 and V is TRBV2, with 10 bases identical to TRBD1. J was trimmed by 2 bases and V by 8 bases; bases with no gene match: 22. Germline V gene lookup returns CDR1 SNHLY and CDR2 FYNNEI. The CDR3 contains 20 residues. The CDR3, as DNA: TGTGCCAGCCTGGGACAGGGGATAGTTGCCGACGGGTTCTTCACAGATACGCAGTATTTT. Encoded protein: CASLGQGIVADGFFTDTQYF.

J is TRBJ1-2 and V is TRBV4-1; D remains unclear. Per germline, CDR1 MGHRA and CDR2 YSYEKL. The CDR3 totals 13 residues. V shed 4 bases and J shed 7 bases, with 13 bases lying between them. As DNA, the CDR3 is TGCGCCAGCAGCCTGATGGGATCCGGTGGCTACACCTTC. It is translated as CASSLMGSGGYTF.

This clonotype was counted a few times. The chain has TRBV3-1 and TRBJ2-3; D gene unclear. The V gene's germline CDR1 is LGHDT and CDR2 YNNKEL (reference sequence). V was shortened by 6 bases and J by 2 bases, with 12 bases between the two germline ends. The CDR3 consists of 14 residues. For the CDR3, the DNA is TGTGCCAGCAGAGCACACGGGTCCACAGATACGCAGTATTTT. It specifies CASRAHGSTDTQYF.

On this clonotype itself: A clone one base away is much larger, so this may be a read error. The J gene is TRBJ2-1, the V gene TRBV6-2 or TRBV6-3; possibly TRBD2 for D (5 bases). Matching the DNA end better, TRBJ2-7 makes the J call doubtful. Germline V gene data show CDR1 as MNHEY and CDR2 as SVGEGT. This CDR3 is built from 14 residues. The CDR3 sequence: CASNAGRGWNEQYF. Here the CDR3 DNA reads TGTGCCAGCAACGCGGGTAGAGGTTGGAATGAGCAGTACTTC.

In this sample, this clonotype turned up many times. The chain uses TRBV5-1 and TRBJ2-7; D remains unclear. V was clipped by 1 base and J by 2 bases, with 13 bases between them. Germline V gives CDR1 SGHRS, CDR2 YFSETQ. There are 15 residues in the CDR3. The CDR3 reads CASSLTSAATYEQYF. In DNA form, the CDR3 reads TGCGCCAGCAGCTTGACCAGCGCAGCCACCTACGAGCAGTACTTC.

This clonotype was detected a few times. V gene TRBV28 combines with J gene TRBJ2-5; D might be TRBD2 (6 bases). CDR1 is MDHEN, CDR2 SYDVKM, per germline. Trimming removed 5 bases at V and 9 bases at J, with 19 bases between. CDR3 length equals 14 residues. CDR3 in DNA: TGTGCCAGCAGTCTTCGACTGCGGCCGGGGGCCCAGTACTTC. The encoded protein is CASSLRLRPGAQYF. Full variable domain (rest looked up from reference TRBV28 and TRBJ2-5): DVKVTQSSRYLVKRTGEKVFLECVQDMDHENMFWYRQDPGLGLRLIYFSYDVKMKEKGDIPEGYSVSREKKERFSLILESASTNQTSMYLCASSLRLRPGAQYFGPGTRLLVL.

This clonotype has ten or more counts. This chain links TRBV4-2 with TRBJ2-3; TRBD2 matches at 7 bases. Germline V gene lookup returns CDR1 LGHNA and CDR2 YNFKEQ. Unmatched junction bases numbered 10, after V lost 4 bases and J lost 3 bases. The CDR3 contains 16 residues. In nucleotides, the CDR3 is TGTGCCAGCAGCCTCATGGGCGGGAGAGGGACAGATACGCAGTATTTT. Translation gives CASSLMGGRGTDTQYF.

The rearrangement uses TRBV25-1 and TRBJ2-7; D might be TRBD1 (6 bases). Trimming stripped 6 bases from V and 5 bases from J, with 17 bases between. CDR1 MGHDK and CDR2 SYGVNS come from the germline V gene. The length of the CDR3 is 14 residues. The CDR3 coding sequence is TGTGCCAGCAGGGGGGCAGGGAAAGTGGACGAGCAGTACTTC. Amino acid sequence: CASRGAGKVDEQYF.

The chain uses TRBV6-1 and TRBJ2-4; possibly TRBD1 for D (6 bases). The last part of the DNA fits TRBJ2-5 better; the J call may be wrong. CDR1 is MNHNS and CDR2 is SASEGT in the germline V gene. There are 14 residues in the CDR3. The CDR3 DNA reads TGTGCCAGCAGTGAGAAGACAGGACTGGAGACCCAGTACTTC. Translating it yields CASSEKTGLETQYF.

The rearrangement links TRBV5-1 to TRBJ2-5; the D is unclear. The J call may be mistaken, given a closer DNA end match to TRBJ2-7. This CDR3 comprises 12 residues. CDR1 SGHRS and CDR2 YFSETQ come from the germline V gene. CDR3 sequence: CASSPSRDEQYF. Written as DNA, the CDR3 is TGCGCCAGCAGCCCGTCACGGGACGAGCAGTACTTC.

The chain combines TRBV10-3 with TRBJ2-1, with 8 bases lining up with TRBD2. V trimming: 4 bases; J trimming: 9 bases; junction bases outside the gene matches: 8. The germline CDR1 and CDR2 sequences are ENHRY and SYGVKD. The CDR3 sequence is 14 residues long. The DNA for the CDR3 is TGTGCCATCAGTGCGGAGCGGGAGAGGGGTGAGCAGTTCTTC. This translates into CAISAERERGEQFF.

The V call is TRBV6-1, the J call TRBJ2-7; TRBD2 aligns across 10 bases. The V segment lost 3 bases and the J segment 0 bases; nucleotides outside the gene matches: 5. The CDR3 has 16 amino acids. Germline CDR1 MNHNS, CDR2 SASEGT. The CDR3 is CASSDSGRTSSYEQYF. DNA of the CDR3: TGTGCCAGCAGTGATAGCGGGAGGACCAGCTCCTACGAGCAGTACTTC.

The V gene is TRBV27, the J gene TRBJ2-3; 10 bases align to TRBD2. V lost 2 bases to trimming and J lost 1 base; unmatched junction nucleotides: 9. This CDR3 has 18 amino acids. Germline CDR1 MNHEY, CDR2 SMNVEV (reference sequence). The DNA for the CDR3 is TGTGCCAGCAGTTTAAGGCCTAGCGGGAGTACAGGCACAGATACGCAGTATTTT. It yields the protein CASSLRPSGSTGTDTQYF.

The chain carries TRBV18 and TRBJ2-1, with D possibly matching TRBD2 (5 bases). This CDR3 is built from 13 residues. With 3 bases removed from V and 3 bases from J, the gap between germline ends came to 6 bases. The germline gives CDR1 KGHSH, CDR2 LQKENI. CDR3 bases: TGTGCCAGCTCACCTGAGGGCTACAATGAGCAGTTCTTC. It yields the protein CASSPEGYNEQFF.

The rearrangement uses TRBV5-1 and TRBJ1-6, with 7 nucleotides matching TRBD1. CDR1 SGHRS and CDR2 YFSETQ come from the germline V gene. Unmatched junction bases numbered 10, after V lost 3 bases and J lost 10 bases. This CDR3 contains 15 residues. The CDR3 sequence is CASSSIGGQGSPLHF. As DNA, the CDR3 is TGCGCCAGCAGCTCTATAGGGGGCCAAGGATCACCCCTCCACTTT.

The chain combines TRBV20-1 with TRBJ2-7; 7 bases fit TRBD2. The germline V gene encodes CDR1 DFQATT and CDR2 SNEGSKA (reference sequence). The CDR3 has 14 residues. J was trimmed by 9 bases and V by 3 bases; bases with no gene match: 14. The CDR3 sequence: CSASLGLLGGRQYF. The CDR3 DNA reads TGCAGTGCTAGTTTGGGCTTACTTGGCGGGAGGCAGTACTTC.

This clonotype was found a few times. In DNA form, the CDR3 reads TGCAGTGCTAGAGATTTCACTAGCGGGAGGAATGAGCAGTTCTTC. Protein sequence: CSARDFTSGRNEQFF. The rearrangement joins TRBV20-1 to TRBJ2-1, with 12 bases matching TRBD2. The junction had 4 bases not matched to a gene; V was cut back by 0 bases and J by 7 bases. Germline assignment: CDR1 DFQATT and CDR2 SNEGSKA (reference sequence). This CDR3 has 15 residues.